The rows below give T cell receptor beta chains drawn from one sample of a study of CD8 T cells in ankylosing spondylitis. TCRdb reprocessed the 5' RACE reads with MiXCR, giving one entry per CDR3 protein. This sample has about 800,000 distinct CDR3 sequences; about 10% occur once, and the top ten carry approximately 0.46%. Material: blood, either unsorted or a sorted T cell fraction (not recorded which). These TCRs come from a male donor with ankylosing spondylitis. The conserved cysteine and the conserved F or W are not part of the CDR3 here. Fields, in order: CDR3 length, V gene, D gene, J gene, CDR3 protein. A D gene is named only where the DNA matches it firmly.

cdr3_length: 13
v_call: TRBV5-1
d_call: .
j_call: TRBJ2-2
cdr3_aa: ASSFSGPNTGELF

cdr3_length: 13
v_call: TRBV5-4
d_call: .
j_call: TRBJ2-4
cdr3_aa: ASSLGAGGKNIQY

cdr3_length: 14
v_call: TRBV12-3/TRBV12-4
d_call: .
j_call: TRBJ1-1
cdr3_aa: ASTEHSRAENTEAF

cdr3_length: 11
v_call: TRBV24-1
d_call: TRBD1
j_call: TRBJ2-1
cdr3_aa: ATSDAGGDEQF

cdr3_length: 12
v_call: TRBV20-1
d_call: TRBD2
j_call: TRBJ2-7
cdr3_aa: SAPPAGGSYEQY

cdr3_length: 11
v_call: TRBV12-3/TRBV12-4
d_call: .
j_call: TRBJ2-7
cdr3_aa: ASRSWGTYEQY

cdr3_length: 13
v_call: TRBV11-2
d_call: .
j_call: TRBJ2-2
cdr3_aa: ASSMSSLNTGELF

cdr3_length: 9
v_call: TRBV29-1
d_call: TRBD1
j_call: TRBJ2-1
cdr3_aa: SGDRANEQF

cdr3_length: 13
v_call: TRBV7-2
d_call: .
j_call: TRBJ1-2
cdr3_aa: ASSRFQDGYYGYT

cdr3_length: 13
v_call: TRBV5-1
d_call: TRBD2
j_call: TRBJ2-1
cdr3_aa: ASRRTSVQYNEQF

cdr3_length: 13
v_call: TRBV5-1
d_call: TRBD2
j_call: TRBJ2-1
cdr3_aa: ASSRTSGRFNEQF

cdr3_length: 10
v_call: TRBV24-1
d_call: .
j_call: TRBJ1-2
cdr3_aa: ATSGGYYGYT

cdr3_length: 11
v_call: TRBV5-8
d_call: .
j_call: TRBJ2-2
cdr3_aa: AISLGLAGELF

cdr3_length: 13
v_call: TRBV25-1
d_call: .
j_call: TRBJ2-7
cdr3_aa: ASSEGVDTIYEQY

cdr3_length: 12
v_call: TRBV28
d_call: .
j_call: TRBJ2-5
cdr3_aa: ASARPYTRETQY

cdr3_length: 13
v_call: TRBV5-1
d_call: TRBD1
j_call: TRBJ1-1
cdr3_aa: ASSLGVTGGTEAF

cdr3_length: 12
v_call: TRBV20-1
d_call: .
j_call: TRBJ1-1
cdr3_aa: SARPGPSPAEAF

cdr3_length: 14
v_call: TRBV6-1
d_call: TRBD2
j_call: TRBJ2-7
cdr3_aa: ASSRTGGPNSYEQY

cdr3_length: 9
v_call: TRBV10-3
d_call: .
j_call: TRBJ2-2
cdr3_aa: AIRETGELF

cdr3_length: 10
v_call: TRBV7-3
d_call: .
j_call: TRBJ2-7
cdr3_aa: ASSNTGTEQY

cdr3_length: 11
v_call: TRBV29-1
d_call: .
j_call: TRBJ1-1
cdr3_aa: SVESKLKAEAF